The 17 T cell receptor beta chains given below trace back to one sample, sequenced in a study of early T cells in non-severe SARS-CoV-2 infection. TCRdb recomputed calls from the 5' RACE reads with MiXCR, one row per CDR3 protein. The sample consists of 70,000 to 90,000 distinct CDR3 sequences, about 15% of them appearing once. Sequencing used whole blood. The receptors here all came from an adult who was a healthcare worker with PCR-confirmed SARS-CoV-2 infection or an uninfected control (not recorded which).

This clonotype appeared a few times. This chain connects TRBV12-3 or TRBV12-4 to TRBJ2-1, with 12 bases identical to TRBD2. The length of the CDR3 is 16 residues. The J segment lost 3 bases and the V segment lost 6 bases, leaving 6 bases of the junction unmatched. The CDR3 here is CASSPWTSGNYNEQFF. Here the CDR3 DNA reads TGTGCCAGCAGCCCTTGGACTAGCGGGAACTACAATGAGCAGTTCTTC.

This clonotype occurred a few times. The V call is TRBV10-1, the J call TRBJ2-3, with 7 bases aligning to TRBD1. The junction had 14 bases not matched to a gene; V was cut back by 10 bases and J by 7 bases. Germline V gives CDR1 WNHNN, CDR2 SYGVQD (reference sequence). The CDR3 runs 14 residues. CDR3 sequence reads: CATQDRFGTNTQYF. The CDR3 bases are TGCGCCACCCAGGACAGGTTCGGAACTAATACGCAGTATTTT.

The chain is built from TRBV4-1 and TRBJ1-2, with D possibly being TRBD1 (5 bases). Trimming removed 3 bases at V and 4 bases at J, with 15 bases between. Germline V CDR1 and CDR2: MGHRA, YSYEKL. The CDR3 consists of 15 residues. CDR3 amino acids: CASSHEGYGGYGYTF. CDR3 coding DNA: TGCGCCAGCAGCCATGAGGGGTATGGGGGCTATGGCTACACCTTC.

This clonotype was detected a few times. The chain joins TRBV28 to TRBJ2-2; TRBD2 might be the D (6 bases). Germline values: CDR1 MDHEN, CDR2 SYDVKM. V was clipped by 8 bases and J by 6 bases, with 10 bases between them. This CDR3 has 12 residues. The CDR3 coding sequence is TGTGCCAGCGGACGGAGGGCCGGGGAGCTGTTTTTT. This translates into CASGRRAGELFF.

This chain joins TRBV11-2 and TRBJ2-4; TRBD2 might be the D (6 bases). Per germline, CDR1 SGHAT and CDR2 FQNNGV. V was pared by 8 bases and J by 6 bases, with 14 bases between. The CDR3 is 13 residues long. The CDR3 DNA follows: TGTGCCAGCGGGGCGGGACGGGGAAACATTCAGTACTTC. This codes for CASGAGRGNIQYF.

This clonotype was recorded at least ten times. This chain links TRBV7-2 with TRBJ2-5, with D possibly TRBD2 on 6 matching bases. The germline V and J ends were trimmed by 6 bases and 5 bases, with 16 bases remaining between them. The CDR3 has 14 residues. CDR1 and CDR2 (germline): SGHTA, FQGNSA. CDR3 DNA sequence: TGTGCCAGCAGGACCCTAGAGCGGGCGGAGACCCAGTACTTC. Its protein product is CASRTLERAETQYF. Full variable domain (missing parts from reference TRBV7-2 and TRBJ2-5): GAGVSQSPSNKVTEKGKDVELRCDPISGHTALYWYRQSLGQGLEFLIYFQGNSAPDKSGLPSDRFSAERTGGSVSTLTIQRTQQEDSAVYLCASRTLERAETQYFGPGTRLLVL.

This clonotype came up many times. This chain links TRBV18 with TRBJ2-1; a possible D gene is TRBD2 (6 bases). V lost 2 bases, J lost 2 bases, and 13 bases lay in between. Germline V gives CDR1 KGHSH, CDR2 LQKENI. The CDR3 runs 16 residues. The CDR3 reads CASSPSGASAYNEQFF. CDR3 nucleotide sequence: TGTGCCAGCTCACCAAGTGGGGCTAGCGCCTACAATGAGCAGTTCTTC.

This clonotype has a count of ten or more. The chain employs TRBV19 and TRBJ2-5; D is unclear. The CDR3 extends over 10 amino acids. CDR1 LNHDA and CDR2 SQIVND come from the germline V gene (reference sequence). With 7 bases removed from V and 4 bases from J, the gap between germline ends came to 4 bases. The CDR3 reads CASIGETQYF. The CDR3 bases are TGTGCCAGTATAGGAGAGACCCAGTACTTC.

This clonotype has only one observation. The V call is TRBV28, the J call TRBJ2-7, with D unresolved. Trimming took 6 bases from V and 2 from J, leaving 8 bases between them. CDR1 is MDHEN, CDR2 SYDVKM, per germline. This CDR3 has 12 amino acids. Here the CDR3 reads CASRDGPYEQYF. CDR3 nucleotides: TGTGCCAGCAGGGATGGGCCCTACGAGCAGTACTTC.

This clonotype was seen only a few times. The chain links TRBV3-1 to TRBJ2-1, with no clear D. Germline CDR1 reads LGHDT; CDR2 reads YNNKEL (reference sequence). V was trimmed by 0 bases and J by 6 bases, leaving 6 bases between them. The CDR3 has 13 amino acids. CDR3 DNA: TGTGCCAGCAGCCAAGACTACCCCAATGAGCAGTTCTTC. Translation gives CASSQDYPNEQFF.

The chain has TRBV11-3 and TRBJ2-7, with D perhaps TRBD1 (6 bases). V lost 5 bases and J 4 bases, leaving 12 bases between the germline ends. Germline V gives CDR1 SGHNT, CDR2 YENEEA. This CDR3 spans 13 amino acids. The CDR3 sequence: CASSDRTGYEQYF. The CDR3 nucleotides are TGTGCCAGCAGCGACCGAACAGGGTACGAGCAGTACTTC.

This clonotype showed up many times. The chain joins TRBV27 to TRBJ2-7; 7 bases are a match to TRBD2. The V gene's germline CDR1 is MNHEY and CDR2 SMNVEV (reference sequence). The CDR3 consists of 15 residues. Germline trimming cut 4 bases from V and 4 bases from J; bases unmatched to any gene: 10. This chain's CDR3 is CASSSSSTSKYEQYF. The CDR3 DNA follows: TGTGCCAGCAGTTCCTCGTCGACTAGCAAATACGAGCAGTACTTC.

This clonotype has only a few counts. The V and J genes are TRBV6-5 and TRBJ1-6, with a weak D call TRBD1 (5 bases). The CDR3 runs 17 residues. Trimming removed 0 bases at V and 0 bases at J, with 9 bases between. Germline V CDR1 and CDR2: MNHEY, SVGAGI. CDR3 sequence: CASSYSEGSSYNSPLHF. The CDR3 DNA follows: TGTGCCAGCAGTTACTCCGAGGGGAGCTCCTATAATTCACCCCTCCACTTT.

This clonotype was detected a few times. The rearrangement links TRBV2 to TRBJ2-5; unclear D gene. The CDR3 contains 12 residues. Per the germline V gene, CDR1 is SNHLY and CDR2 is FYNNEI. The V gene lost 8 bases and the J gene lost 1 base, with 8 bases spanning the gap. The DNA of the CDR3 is TGTGCCAGCTCGTACAGCCAAGAGACCCAGTACTTC. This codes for CASSYSQETQYF.

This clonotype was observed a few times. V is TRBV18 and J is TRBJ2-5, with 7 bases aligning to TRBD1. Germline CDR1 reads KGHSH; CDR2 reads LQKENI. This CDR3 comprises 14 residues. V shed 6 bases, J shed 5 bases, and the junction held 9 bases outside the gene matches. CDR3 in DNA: TGTGCCAGCTCCAATTTCGACAGGGAGGAGACCCAGTACTTC. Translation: CASSNFDREETQYF.

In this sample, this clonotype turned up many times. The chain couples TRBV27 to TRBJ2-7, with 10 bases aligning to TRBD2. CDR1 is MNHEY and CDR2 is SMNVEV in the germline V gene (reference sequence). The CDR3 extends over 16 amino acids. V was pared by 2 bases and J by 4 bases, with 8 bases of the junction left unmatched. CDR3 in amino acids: CASSLGPTSGVYEQYF. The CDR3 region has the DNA TGTGCCAGCAGTTTAGGGCCTACTAGCGGGGTGTACGAGCAGTACTTC.

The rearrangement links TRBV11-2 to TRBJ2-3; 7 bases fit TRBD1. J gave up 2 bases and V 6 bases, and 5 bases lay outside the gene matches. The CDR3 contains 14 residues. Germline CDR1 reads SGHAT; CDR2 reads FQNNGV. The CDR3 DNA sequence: TGTGCCAGCAGGGGACAGTCACCCACAGATACGCAGTATTTT. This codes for CASRGQSPTDTQYF.